The entry below gives a single TCR beta chain sequence along with its context. Its specificity is not known. Other nucleotide sequences from this sample produce the same CDR3. The data were taken from a study of beta chain features in type 1 diabetes. Germline V gives CDR1 SGHTS, CDR2 YDEGEE. V was clipped by 5 bases and J by 3 bases; unmatched bases: 3. The CDR3 extends over 15 amino acids. Overall study findings and caveats: There were fewer insertions and more deletions at the VDJ junctions of type 1 diabetes patients. Among all four CD4+ subsets, Type 1 diabetes patients had TCRB CDR3s that were moderately but significantly shorter. Naive, central memory and regulatory TCRB repertoires appeared more similar among patients than healthy donors.

What was sequenced were expressed TCRB transcripts, since all of the isolated RNA had been reverse transcribed. Generated by immunoSEQ multiplex PCR, the TCRdb table keeps only in-frame clones and is missing some. The sample contains about 170,000 clones, over 6% of which appear only once. Purities over 95% were achieved in all sorted populations. This chain joins TRBV5-8 and TRBJ2-2; TRBD2 matches 11 bases. Sequencing was done on a sample of central memory CD4+ T cells from blood. The receptor's source is a man between 18 and 29 years old with type 1 diabetes. The CDR3 protein is CASSLAGGYTGELFF. CDR3 DNA sequence: TGTGCCAGCAGTCTAGCGGGAGGCTACACCGGGGAGCTGTTTTTT.